The next 7 T cell receptor beta chains were all read from a single sample in a study of shared clonotypes between healthy human individuals. Using immunoSEQ multiplex PCR, the repertoire was profiled, and TCRdb retains in-frame clones only, with some absent. The repertoire holds around 1.1 million clones, 60% to 85% seen once, with 0.89% in the top ten. Sequencing input: memory CD4+ T cells from PBMCs. Stated subset: CD45RA-negative fraction. These receptors came from a man between 18 and 35 years old in good health. Some clones in this sample may be carry-over from other donors' samples.

This clone was recorded only once. The rearrangement uses TRBV6-5 and TRBJ2-7, with D hard to call. Germline CDR1 MNHEY, CDR2 SVGAGI. Trimming pared 0 bases from V and 3 bases from J, leaving 12 bases between. The CDR3 is made up of 15 amino acids. CDR3 in amino acids: CASSYSRTPGYEQYF. The CDR3 DNA reads TGTGCCAGCAGTTACTCGAGGACCCCGGGCTACGAGCAGTACTTC.

The chain is built from TRBV18 and TRBJ2-1; D is uncertain. Trimming stripped 0 bases from V and 4 bases from J, with 10 bases between. The CDR3 consists of 15 residues. Germline assignment: CDR1 KGHSH and CDR2 LQKENI. The CDR3 loop is CASSPPGPGYNEQFF. Written as DNA, the CDR3 is TGTGCCAGCTCACCACCCGGTCCAGGATACAATGAGCAGTTCTTC.

The V call is TRBV7-2, the J call TRBJ1-4; D not certain. Trimming took 1 base from V and 8 from J, leaving 8 bases between them. Germline-derived CDR1 and CDR2 are SGHTA and FQGNSA. The CDR3 runs to 13 residues. CDR3 sequence reads: CASSLVFREKLFF. The CDR3, as DNA: TGTGCCAGCAGCTTAGTGTTTCGGGAAAAACTGTTTTTT.

The chain carries TRBV28 and TRBJ2-1; 13 positions match TRBD2. The V gene end was trimmed by 7 bases and the J gene end by 4 bases; junction bases not matched to a gene: 10. Per the germline V gene, CDR1 is MDHEN and CDR2 is SYDVKM. This CDR3 comprises 17 residues. CDR3 amino acids: CASIYSLGLAGYNEQFF. The CDR3 nucleotides are TGTGCCAGCATCTACAGTCTGGGACTAGCGGGATACAATGAGCAGTTCTTC.

The chain links TRBV27 to TRBJ2-5, with D tentatively TRBD1 or TRBD2 (5 bases each). The J call may be incorrect, as the DNA end agrees better with TRBJ2-7. Looked up from germline, CDR1 is MNHEY and CDR2 is SMNVEV (reference sequence). CDR3 length: 15 residues. Here the CDR3 reads CASSRGTRGIYEQYF. The CDR3 DNA reads as TGTGCCAGCAGTCGTGGGACGCGAGGTATCTACGAGCAGTACTTC.

The rearrangement joins TRBV7-3 to TRBJ2-1, with TRBD2 identical over 8 bases. Germline V gene lookup returns CDR1 SGHTA and CDR2 FQGTGA. The CDR3 runs 15 residues. With 1 base clipped from V and 9 bases from J, the junction kept 8 bases outside the gene matches. The CDR3 region has the DNA TGTGCCAGCAGCTTAATGGCGGGACTAGGATTTGAGCAGTTCTTC. It specifies CASSLMAGLGFEQFF.

The rearrangement uses TRBV5-5 and TRBJ1-2, with D possibly TRBD1 on 5 matching bases. Germline-derived CDR1 and CDR2 are SGHKS and YYEKEE (reference sequence). Trimming removed 5 bases at V and 10 bases at J, with 18 bases between. CDR3 length: 13 amino acids. The CDR3 loop reads CASSRAGYEAYTF. CDR3 nucleotide sequence: TGTGCCAGCAGTCGGGCAGGGTACGAAGCCTACACCTTC.